Listed below are T cell receptor beta chains from one sample, sequenced in a study of CD8 T cells in Susac syndrome. TCRdb ran MiXCR on the immunoSEQ multiplex PCR reads and lists one entry per CDR3 protein. The sample carries a few hundred thousand distinct CDR3 sequences, more than 70% recorded once. Sequenced sample: CD8+ T cells from PBMCs. These receptors all stem from a human donor with multiple sclerosis. The CDR3 runs from the conserved cysteine through the conserved F or W. A D gene is named only where the DNA matches it firmly. Size is omitted from some rows. Given values are once, few, many or a class for expanded clones.

d_call j_call v_call clone_size cdr3_nt cdr3_aa
. TRBJ1-2 TRBV9 . TGTGCCAGCAGCGCTCCCGGTTTCACGGAAGGCTACACCTTC CASSAPGFTEGYTF
TRBD2 TRBJ2-2 TRBV5-1 . TGCGCCAGCACCGACGGGGCTAGCGGGACCGGGGAGCTGTTTTTT CASTDGASGTGELFF
TRBD2 TRBJ2-1 TRBV12-3/TRBV12-4 . TGTGCCAGCAGCGAACTAGCGGCTTCGGATAAGCAGTTCTTC CASSELAASDKQFF
TRBD2 TRBJ2-1 TRBV9 . TGTGCCAGCAGTTCAAGCGGGAGTTTATACAATGAGCAGTTCTTC CASSSSGSLYNEQFF
. TRBJ2-5 TRBV24-1 . TGTGCCACCAGTGACGGACGAGGGCTGGGGGAGACCCAGTACTTC CATSDGRGLGETQYF
. TRBJ1-1 TRBV7-9 . TGTGCCAGCCGTCTGGGAGGAGCTGAAGCTTTCTTT CASRLGGAEAFF
. TRBJ2-5 TRBV7-2 . TGTGCCAGCAGCTTATTTCCGGGGCCAGGCCAAGAGACCCAGTACTTC CASSLFPGPGQETQYF
. TRBJ1-1 TRBV13 . TGTGCCAGCCAAGCCCCGGGGAACACTGAAGCTTTCTTT CASQAPGNTEAFF
. TRBJ1-2 TRBV6-5 . TGTGCCAGCAGTGGGGCCGGCTATGGCTACACCTTC CASSGAGYGYTF
TRBD2 TRBJ2-3 TRBV4-1 . TGCGCCAGCAGCCAGGCGCGGGAGGGGGCAGATACGCAGTATTTT CASSQAREGADTQYF
TRBD2 TRBJ2-3 TRBV30 . TGTGCCTGGAGTGTACCACCTAGCGGGAGCACAGATACGCAGTATTTT CAWSVPPSGSTDTQYF
. TRBJ2-7 TRBV12-3/TRBV12-4 . TGTGCCAGCAGTTTAAGACGGAACCCCTACGAGCAGTACTTC CASSLRRNPYEQYF
TRBD2 TRBJ2-7 TRBV7-9 . TGTGCCAGCAGCTCGATAGCGGGGGCCTACGAGCAGTACTTC CASSSIAGAYEQYF
. TRBJ1-1 TRBV29-1 . TGCAGCGTTGAACAGAACACTGAAGCTTTCTTT CSVEQNTEAFF
. TRBJ2-1 TRBV29-1 . TGCAGCGTTGCGGAGGCAGGGTTCGACAATGAGCAGTTCTTC CSVAEAGFDNEQFF
. TRBJ2-1 TRBV27 . TGTGCCAGTTGGTCAGGCCTGTACAATGAGCAGTTCTTC CASWSGLYNEQFF
. TRBJ2-7 TRBV7-9 . TGTGCCAGCAGCCCGGTAGACAGGCCCTACGAGCAGTACTTC CASSPVDRPYEQYF
TRBD1 TRBJ2-1 TRBV5-4 . TGTGCCAGCAGCTCACCATCGACAGGGGACAATGAGCAGTTCTTC CASSSPSTGDNEQFF
TRBD2 TRBJ2-7 TRBV11-2 . TGTGCCAGCAGCCCCGAGCGGGGCTCCTACGAGCAGTACTTC CASSPERGSYEQYF
TRBD2 TRBJ2-3 TRBV6-5 . TGTGCCAGCAGTTACTCGGCGGGAGGCACAGATACGCAGTATTTT CASSYSAGGTDTQYF
TRBD1 TRBJ1-1 TRBV7-9 . TGTGCCAGCAGCCCGCGGAGGGACAGGACCATGAACACTGAAGCTTTCTTT CASSPRRDRTMNTEAFF
TRBD2 TRBJ2-1 TRBV6-5 . TGTGCCACCACTAGCGGGGTAAACAATGAGCAGTTCTTC CATTSGVNNEQFF
TRBD2 TRBJ2-3 TRBV9 . TGTGCCAGCAGCCTCAGGCGGGAGGGCCTTGATACGCAGTATTTT CASSLRREGLDTQYF
. TRBJ1-1 TRBV5-4 once TGTGCCAGCAGCCCCTGGTCGGGGGCCGGAGAAGCTTTCTTT CASSPWSGAGEAFF
. TRBJ1-3 TRBV7-6 . TGTGCCAGCAGCCCTCAGGGATCTGGAAACACCATATATTTT CASSPQGSGNTIYF
. TRBJ1-1 TRBV4-1 . TGCGCCAGCAGCCAACCCCCCGTGGGGGGTGCGGGAACTGAAGCTTTCTTT CASSQPPVGGAGTEAFF
. TRBJ1-1 TRBV19 once TGTGCCAGTAGTATGCCAGGTCCTGAAGCTTTCTTT CASSMPGPEAFF
TRBD2 TRBJ2-2 TRBV2 . TGTGCCAGCAGTGATGGGGGGGCCGGGGAGCTGTTTTTT CASSDGGAGELFF
TRBD1 TRBJ1-2 TRBV12-3/TRBV12-4 . TGTGCCAGCAGTTTATCCCCCGCCGGGACAGGGACCGGCTATGGCTACACCTTC CASSLSPAGTGTGYGYTF
. TRBJ2-7 TRBV19 . TGTGCCAGTAGTACTGGTGGGGGTGGGAACTACGAGCAGTACTTC CASSTGGGGNYEQYF
. TRBJ2-7 TRBV27 few TGTGCCAGCAGTTTACGGCAGTCGTCATACGAGCAGTACTTC CASSLRQSSYEQYF
. TRBJ1-2 TRBV27 . TGTGCCAGCAGTTCTATCGGGGACGGTTCCCTGGGGGGCTACACCTTC CASSSIGDGSLGGYTF
. TRBJ2-6 TRBV4-1 . TGCGCCAGCAGCCGCTTGTCGGTCTCTGGGGCCAACGTCCTGACTTTC CASSRLSVSGANVLTF
TRBD2 TRBJ2-1 TRBV6-1 . TGTGCCAGCAGTGAAATACTAGCGGGGTTCGATGAGCAGTTCTTC CASSEILAGFDEQFF
TRBD1 TRBJ2-4 TRBV29-1 . TGCAGCGCGTTACAGGGGGCGGCGGACATTCAGTACTTC CSALQGAADIQYF
TRBD1 TRBJ1-2 TRBV4-2 . TGTGCCAGCAGCCAAGAATCTACAGGGGACTTGGGGTATGGCTACACCTTC CASSQESTGDLGYGYTF
TRBD1 TRBJ1-2 TRBV5-4 . TGTGCCAGCAGCGTGGACAGGGGGGACGATGGCTACACCTTC CASSVDRGDDGYTF
TRBD1 TRBJ2-1 TRBV11-2 . TGTGCCAGCAGCCAATGGGACAGAAGGGCGTCAGGGTCGCAGTTCTTC CASSQWDRRASGSQFF